One sample yielded the 14 T cell receptor beta chains listed below, sequenced in a study of blood T cell repertoires in COVID-19. Repertoires were generated with immunoSEQ multiplex PCR, while TCRdb's copy carries only in-frame clones and drops some. Counted here are 9,500 to 12,000 clones, 87% occurring once; the ten biggest clones make up around 25%. Sequences were obtained from peripheral blood. The receptors here all came from a man aged 25 to 40 with active or convalescent COVID-19.

V and J are TRBV30 and TRBJ2-3; 9 bases match TRBD2. There are 14 residues in the CDR3. V dropped 4 bases and J dropped 1; count of bases not matched to a gene: 3. Germline lookup yields CDR1 GTSNPN and CDR2 SVGIG (reference sequence). CDR3 DNA: TGTGCCTGGACTAGCGGGGTGGGCACAGATACGCAGTATTTT. Protein: CAWTSGVGTDTQYF. The whole variable domain, filled in from reference TRBV30 and TRBJ2-3, reads SQTIHQWPATLVQPVGSPLSLECTVEGTSNPNLYWYRQAAGRGLQLLFYSVGIGQISSEVPQNLSASRPQDRQFILSSKKLLLSDSGFYLCAWTSGVGTDTQYFGPGTRLTVL.

The chain is built from TRBV2 and TRBJ2-3; 9 positions match TRBD1. V lost 3 bases, J lost 1 base, and 5 bases stayed unmatched. Germline loops: CDR1 SNHLY, CDR2 FYNNEI. CDR3 length: 16 amino acids. As DNA, the CDR3 is TGTGCCAGCAGTGAGGGACAGGGTTTTCGCACAGATACGCAGTATTTT. This translates into CASSEGQGFRTDTQYF.

The sample holds one count of this clone. The J gene is TRBJ2-3, the V gene TRBV3-1 (or the pseudogene TRBV3-2); 12 bases line up with TRBD2. The CDR3 has 18 residues. Germline CDR1 reads LGHDT; CDR2 reads YNNKEL (reference sequence). The trim removed 0 bases at V and 0 bases at J, leaving 4 bases unmatched. The CDR3 spells CASSQDGLAGPSTDTQYF. CDR3 DNA: TGTGCCAGCAGCCAAGATGGACTAGCGGGACCTAGCACAGATACGCAGTATTTT.

The rearrangement uses TRBV14 and TRBJ2-1, with D possibly matching TRBD1 (5 bases). Deletions cut 1 base from V and 2 bases from J, with 12 bases between. The CDR3 sequence is 16 residues long. CDR1 and CDR2 from the germline V gene are SGHDN and FVKESK. The CDR3 DNA is TGTGCCAGCAGCCAAGTGGGGTGGGGCGCCTACAATGAGCAGTTCTTC. It is translated as CASSQVGWGAYNEQFF.

This chain joins TRBV19 and TRBJ1-5; 8 positions match TRBD1. The CDR3 has 15 amino acids. With V trimmed by 6 bases and J by 0 bases, 4 bases remained unmatched. Germline CDR1 LNHDA, CDR2 SQIVND (reference sequence). The CDR3 region is CASSSRGLSNQPQHF. The CDR3 DNA sequence: TGTGCCAGTAGCAGCAGGGGGCTTAGCAATCAGCCCCAGCATTTT.

This rearrangement joins TRBV5-6 to TRBJ1-1; no clear D. Trimming left V 3 bases short and J 4 bases short, with 16 bases between. Germline V gene sequence: CDR1 SGHDT, CDR2 YYEEEE. The CDR3 is made up of 15 amino acids. The CDR3 sequence is CASSSKGGMGTEAFF. DNA for the CDR3: TGTGCCAGCAGCTCGAAGGGAGGCATGGGCACTGAAGCTTTCTTT. The full variable domain, completed using reference TRBV5-6 and TRBJ1-1, is DAGVTQSPTHLIKTRGQQVTLRCSPKSGHDTVSWYQQALGQGPQFIFQYYEEEERQRGNFPDRFSGHQFPNYSSELNVNALLLGDSALYLCASSSKGGMGTEAFFGQGTRLTVV.

The rearrangement uses TRBV5-4 and TRBJ2-3, with a weak D call TRBD2 (6 bases). The germline V gene encodes CDR1 SGHNT and CDR2 YYREEE (reference sequence). The CDR3 consists of 14 residues. V lost 4 bases to trimming and J lost 1 base, with 10 bases between them. The CDR3 bases are TGTGCCAGCAGCCGGGACTCAGGCACAGATACGCAGTATTTT. Its translation: CASSRDSGTDTQYF.

The rearrangement joins TRBV27 to TRBJ2-5; 10 bases line up with TRBD2. The trim removed 7 bases at V and 6 bases at J, leaving 11 bases unmatched. CDR1 MNHEY and CDR2 SMNVEV come from the germline V gene (reference sequence). This CDR3 region has 15 residues. The CDR3 bases are TGTGCCAGCAAACCTATAGCGGGGGGTGGGCAGACCCAGTACTTC. This gives the protein CASKPIAGGGQTQYF.

The J gene is TRBJ2-1, the V gene TRBV13, with D possibly TRBD2 on 7 matching bases. Trimming pared 1 base from V and 3 bases from J, leaving 16 bases between. Germline CDR1 reads PRHDT; CDR2 reads FYEKMQ (reference sequence). The CDR3 has 17 residues. In DNA, the CDR3 is TGTGCCAGCAGCTTAGAGGGGGGGCCTGAGGGCTACAATGAGCAGTTCTTC. It codes for CASSLEGGPEGYNEQFF.

The chain uses TRBV2 and TRBJ1-5; 7 bases match TRBD1. The CDR3 consists of 15 residues. V lost 6 bases, J lost 0 bases, and 5 bases stayed unmatched. Germline CDR1 reads SNHLY; CDR2 reads FYNNEI. Here the CDR3 reads CASSRDSGSNQPQHF. In DNA form, the CDR3 reads TGTGCCAGCAGCCGGGACAGCGGTAGCAATCAGCCCCAGCATTTT.

The chain employs TRBV27 and TRBJ2-2; 8 nucleotides match TRBD2. The CDR3 covers 16 residues. Germline V CDR1 and CDR2: MNHEY, SMNVEV (reference sequence). The V segment lost 7 bases and the J segment 7 bases; nucleotides outside the gene matches: 14. The CDR3 reads CASTVAAGGLGGELFF. The CDR3 DNA reads TGTGCCAGCACCGTAGCCGCGGGGGGCTTAGGCGGGGAGCTGTTTTTT.

This clone was found a few times. The V and J genes are TRBV3-1 (or the pseudogene TRBV3-2) and TRBJ1-1, with D maybe TRBD1 (6 bases). Trimming removed 4 bases from V and 10 bases from J, with 16 bases in between. Per germline, CDR1 LGHDT and CDR2 YNNKEL (reference sequence). The CDR3 length is 13 residues. CDR3 DNA: TGTGCCAGCAGCCGAGCAGGGGAATCTCTAGCTTTCTTT. Translation gives CASSRAGESLAFF.

The rearrangement joins TRBV5-6 to TRBJ2-5; unclear D gene. Germline V gene sequence: CDR1 SGHDT, CDR2 YYEEEE. Trimming removed 5 bases from V and 5 bases from J, with 7 bases in between. The CDR3 is 11 amino acids. CDR3 sequence: CASRIGETQYF. CDR3 nucleotide sequence: TGTGCCAGCAGAATCGGGGAGACCCAGTACTTC.

The V gene is TRBV10-3, the J gene TRBJ2-2; possible D gene TRBD1, 6 bases. The V gene's germline CDR1 is ENHRY and CDR2 SYGVKD. The CDR3 is 13 residues long. The V and J ends lost 7 bases and 6 bases respectively, with 12 bases between them. Here the CDR3 DNA reads TGTGCCATCAATCAACAGGGCTCCGGGGAGCTGTTTTTT. This gives the protein CAINQQGSGELFF.